These T cell receptor beta chains were read from a single sample in a study of blood T cell repertoires in COVID-19. The data were produced by immunoSEQ multiplex PCR, yet TCRdb's version contains in-frame clones alone and is incomplete. This sample has under 250,000 clones; approximately 90% occur once, and the top ten carry approximately 6%. Material: peripheral blood. All receptors derive from a woman younger than 45 with COVID-19, enrolled during active disease. The CDR3 runs from the conserved cysteine through the conserved F or W. Some rows mark clone size as missing; the rest say once, few, many or name a class of expanded clone.

CASSIIGGQQETQYF,-,TRBV19
CASRSQEGRYGYTF,-,TRBV5-1
CASSSGRAVGYTF,once,TRBV10-2
CASSLASSGFTDTQYF,-,TRBV5-1
CASRVLAGPQETQYF,-,TRBV5-1
CSATQGSAGELFF,few,TRBV29-1
CASSVARFQETQYF,-,TRBV9
CASSSTGEDTQYF,-,TRBV11-2
CASSQDSSRSSGATDTQYF,-,TRBV4-2
CASSLVAFSSTDTQYF,-,TRBV7-2
CASRGDSLETQYF,once,TRBV2
CASSERTSGYSYNEQFF,-,TRBV10-1
CASSPNFQAGEGDTQYF,once,TRBV9
CASSQVGTANSPLHF,-,TRBV4-1
CASSPGETGYTF,few,TRBV18
CASRQGGASSYNEQFF,-,TRBV5-4
CASSPTGDGGEQFF,-,TRBV4-3
CASTLGGSGDTDTQYF,-,TRBV28
CASSLGQNYGYTF,-,TRBV5-6
CASSQDFGRAGETQYF,-,TRBV4-3
CATSRAVAGFSTDTQYF,-,TRBV15
CASSSGDSLNTEAFF,-,TRBV19
CASSLIIAEGTDTQYF,-,TRBV11-3
CASRWTGGFNEQFF,once,TRBV6-5
CAISESWGRSEAFF,-,TRBV10-3
CASSVDRNTEAFF,few,TRBV5-1
CASSIAQGSDQPQHF,-,TRBV19
CASSGASGLYTQYF,-,TRBV7-8
CASESGTAYNEQFF,-,TRBV28
CASSSTVLYGYTF,-,TRBV5-6
CASSPQGDTEAFF,-,TRBV18
CASSLAPAGTSGTDTQYF,-,TRBV7-2
CASSLDSHGYTF,-,TRBV3-1/TRBV3-2
CASSPRFGDYGYTF,-,TRBV4-3
CSSHRGLGYGYTF,-,TRBV29-1
CASSEGGTAATEAFF,-,TRBV9
CASSQDGGMEYEQYF,-,TRBV4-2
CASSRAGRGYSEAFF,-,TRBV10-2
CAISWDSWETQYF,-,TRBV10-3
CASSSGTESYNEQFF,-,TRBV7-2
CASSYSRGTQYF,-,TRBV6-5
CASSDLGGELYEQYF,-,TRBV6-1
CASSLGTTETQYF,-,TRBV27
CATRGQGGGQPQHF,-,TRBV10-3
CASIPRTGTEAFF,-,TRBV19
CASIWGRHNEQFF,-,TRBV12-3/TRBV12-4
CASSAIAGGPSGGTDTQYF,once,TRBV10-1
CASSQEIYEQFF,-,TRBV3-1/TRBV3-2
CASSQDSVGVAVNSPLHF,few,TRBV4-3
CATSDLVGRGGDGEQFF,-,TRBV24-1
CASSPRDRGYNEQFF,-,TRBV5-1
CASSFLAGGPRETQYF,-,TRBV11-3
CASSAERQSSETQYF,-,TRBV5-5
CASSKKSVGDEQYF,-,TRBV18
CASSQGADRTGYTF,-,TRBV14